This entry lists 11 T cell receptor beta chains sequenced from one sample in a study of OX40 agonist ivuxolimab in advanced cancers. Measured with immunoSEQ multiplex PCR; TCRdb has only the in-frame clones, and not every one. Among tens of thousands of clones, more than 80% were seen once, and the ten largest hold about 35%. The material was CD4+ or CD8+ T cells sorted from blood, obtained in a trial of the OX40 agonist ivuxolimab. The receptors originated from an adult with an advanced solid tumor such as melanoma, head and neck, liver or kidney cancer.

The chain couples TRBV7-3 to TRBJ2-7; TRBD1 is a possible D gene (9 bases). V was cut by 5 bases and J by 3 bases, with 26 bases left in between. This CDR3 is built from 18 residues. Germline assignment: CDR1 SGHTA and CDR2 FQGTGA. CDR3 nucleotides: TGTGCCAGCAGCCCGGGGACAGGGATAGTAGCGGGAAGCTACGAGCAGTACTTC. Protein sequence: CASSPGTGIVAGSYEQYF.

J is TRBJ2-7 and V is TRBV6-5, with D tentatively TRBD2 (5 bases). The CDR3 consists of 13 residues. Trimming took 2 bases from V and 9 from J, leaving 14 bases between them. CDR1 is MNHEY and CDR2 is SVGAGI in the germline V gene. The CDR3 bases are TGTGCCAGCAGTTACCGAGGGCCCCACGGGCAGTACTTC. This gives the protein CASSYRGPHGQYF.

This sequence joins TRBV7-9 and TRBJ2-7; D gene uncertain. This CDR3 spans 15 amino acids. CDR1 SEHNR and CDR2 FQNEAQ come from the germline V gene (reference sequence). The V end was cut by 4 bases, the J end by 6 bases, with 19 bases between. CDR3 amino acids: CASSSNDQGYGEQYF. The CDR3 region has the DNA TGTGCCAGCAGCTCCAATGACCAAGGATATGGCGAGCAGTACTTC.

The table lists this clone with a count of one. The chain joins TRBV5-1 to TRBJ1-1, with D unclear. This CDR3 region has 15 residues. The germline gives CDR1 SGHRS, CDR2 YFSETQ. V was pared by 2 bases and J by 0 bases, with 11 bases between. The CDR3 nucleotides are TGCGCCAGCAGCTTCACGGACGGCTTGAACACTGAAGCTTTCTTT. This gives the protein CASSFTDGLNTEAFF.

The CDR3 loop reads CASSPNDVDSNQPQHF. The CDR3 nucleotides are TGCGCCAGCAGCCCAAACGATGTGGACAGCAATCAGCCCCAGCATTTT. The chain recombines TRBV4-1 with TRBJ1-5; D remains ambiguous. The V gene lost 4 bases and the J gene lost 1 base, with 14 bases spanning the gap. From germline, CDR1 is MGHRA and CDR2 YSYEKL. This CDR3 is built from 16 residues.

The chain couples TRBV18 to TRBJ2-6, with D perhaps TRBD1 or TRBD2 (5 bases each). The CDR3 has 22 amino acids. The V and J ends lost 3 bases and 2 bases respectively, with 29 bases between them. The V gene's germline CDR1 is KGHSH and CDR2 LQKENI. The DNA of the CDR3 is TGTGCCAGCTCACCTAATCGAGGGGAATGGAATAACCCCCCGGCTGGGGCCAACGTCCTGACTTTC. Amino acid sequence: CASSPNRGEWNNPPAGANVLTF.

The V and J genes are TRBV6-1 and TRBJ1-3; tentatively, D is TRBD1 (6 bases). Per germline, CDR1 MNHNS and CDR2 SASEGT. V was clipped by 11 bases and J by 0 bases, with 17 bases between them. The CDR3 has 15 amino acids. DNA for the CDR3: TGTGCCTCCGAAAGGGGGACGACCTCTGGAAACACCATATATTTT. Its protein is CASERGTTSGNTIYF.

The rearrangement links TRBV5-8 to TRBJ2-1, with 7 nucleotides matching TRBD1. Trimming at V came to 0 bases and at J to 4 bases, leaving 1 base not matched to a gene. The CDR3 runs to 14 residues. Germline V lookup: CDR1 SGHTS, CDR2 YDEGEE. The DNA of the CDR3 is TGTGCCAGCAGCTTGGGACAGGGATACAATGAGCAGTTCTTC. This codes for CASSLGQGYNEQFF.

The chain carries TRBV28 and TRBJ2-1; 9 positions match TRBD1. V was clipped by 5 bases and J by 2 bases; unmatched bases: 7. Germline CDR1 and CDR2: MDHEN and SYDVKM. This CDR3 has 16 amino acids. DNA of the CDR3: TGTGCCAGCAGTGCCTACAGGGGGCTGACCTACAATGAGCAGTTCTTC. This encodes CASSAYRGLTYNEQFF.

The chain carries TRBV7-8 and TRBJ1-2; D is unresolved. The germline V and J ends were trimmed by 4 bases and 6 bases, with 6 bases remaining between them. Germline loops: CDR1 SGHVS, CDR2 FQNEAQ. The CDR3 has 11 residues. The CDR3 DNA sequence: TGTGCCAGCAGCTCCCGGGATGGCTACACCTTC. Translation: CASSSRDGYTF.

The rearrangement links TRBV27 to TRBJ2-7; a weak D match, TRBD1 (5 bases). The V gene lost 1 base and the J gene lost 4 bases, with 14 bases spanning the gap. Germline CDR1 MNHEY, CDR2 SMNVEV (reference sequence). The CDR3 is 15 residues long. The CDR3 here is CASSLWAGYRYEQYF. DNA for the CDR3: TGTGCCAGCAGTTTATGGGCAGGGTACCGGTACGAGCAGTACTTC.